This T cell receptor (beta chain) stems from a study of T cell responses to AZD1222 COVID-19 vaccine. Overall study findings and caveats: It was only after the peak T cell response that any repertoires were sampled. Nearly half of the spike-specific TCRs reportedly recognize variant regions that carry no mutations. An increase in Spike-specific TCR breadth and depth was observed after two AZD1222 doses.

The CDR3 loop spans 14 amino acids. Germline-derived CDR1 and CDR2 are MDHEN and SYDVKM. Trimming removed 6 bases from V and 2 bases from J, with 13 bases in between. For this clone: Antigen specificity is unknown.

Clones were sequenced by immunoSEQ multiplex PCR, and TCRdb holds only the in-frame ones, with some missing. Among roughly 120,000 clones listed, 86% were seen once. The TCR was taken from an adult who received the AZD1222 COVID-19 vaccine. The material sequenced was peripheral blood, taken 28 days after the second AZD1222 dose. The genes are TRBV28 and TRBJ1-2; possible D gene TRBD1, 5 bases. The CDR3 spells CASRETGGNYGYTF. The CDR3 DNA follows: TGTGCCAGCAGGGAAACGGGGGGGAACTATGGCTACACCTTC.